This is a list of T cell receptor beta chains from one sample in a study of control samples from healthy donors and cancer patients. TCRdb keeps only in-frame clones here, not all; method: immunoSEQ multiplex PCR. There are about 28,000 clones in the sample; around 91% occur only once, and 10% to 15% lies in the top ten. Sequencing used PBMCs. Source of these receptors: a man aged 45-65 years with lung cancer. Each CDR3 is given with its conserved first and last residue. Each record gives: V gene, J gene, clone size, D gene, CDR3 DNA, CDR3 protein. The D gene is left open where the match is weak. Only some rows state a clone size, as once, few, many or a class for expanded clones.

v_call: TRBV18
j_call: TRBJ2-7
clone_size: NA
d_call: TRBD1
cdr3_nt: TGTGCCAGCTCACCACCCCCCGGGACAGGATACGAGCAGTACTTC
cdr3_aa: CASSPPPGTGYEQYF

v_call: TRBV6-5
j_call: TRBJ1-4
clone_size: few
d_call: NA
cdr3_nt: TGTGCCAGCAGTTACTCTTCCGGCAGGGTCGATGAAAAACTGTTTTTT
cdr3_aa: CASSYSSGRVDEKLFF

v_call: TRBV3-1/TRBV3-2
j_call: TRBJ1-2
clone_size: once
d_call: NA
cdr3_nt: TGTGCCAGCAGCCAAGCAGGGCGCGGCTACACCTTC
cdr3_aa: CASSQAGRGYTF

v_call: TRBV7-9
j_call: TRBJ2-1
clone_size: NA
d_call: NA
cdr3_nt: TGTGCCAGCAGCCCGCCGTTCCGGGAACCTCGGTCCAATGAGCAGTTCTTC
cdr3_aa: CASSPPFREPRSNEQFF

v_call: TRBV9
j_call: TRBJ1-2
clone_size: NA
d_call: TRBD1
cdr3_nt: TGTGCCAGCAGCGAGACAGGGGATGGCTACACCTTC
cdr3_aa: CASSETGDGYTF

v_call: TRBV7-9
j_call: TRBJ2-7
clone_size: NA
d_call: TRBD2
cdr3_nt: TGTGCCAGCAGCCCTCGGGGACTAGCGGGGGGAAGCGAGCAGTACTTC
cdr3_aa: CASSPRGLAGGSEQYF

v_call: TRBV5-4
j_call: TRBJ2-4
clone_size: NA
d_call: TRBD1
cdr3_nt: TGTGCCAGCAGCGTACAGGGGGCTGTGGACATTCAGTACTTC
cdr3_aa: CASSVQGAVDIQYF

v_call: TRBV7-9
j_call: TRBJ2-7
clone_size: NA
d_call: NA
cdr3_nt: TGTGCCAGCAGCTCGACAGTACCCGGGCAGTACTTC
cdr3_aa: CASSSTVPGQYF

v_call: TRBV30
j_call: TRBJ2-3
clone_size: NA
d_call: NA
cdr3_nt: TGTGCCTGGAGTGTAGGGGCGGGCACAGATACGCAGTATTTT
cdr3_aa: CAWSVGAGTDTQYF

v_call: TRBV4-1
j_call: TRBJ1-1
clone_size: NA
d_call: NA
cdr3_nt: TGCGCCAGCAGCCAAGATGGGGGGGAACCTGAAGCTTTCTTT
cdr3_aa: CASSQDGGEPEAFF

v_call: TRBV12-3/TRBV12-4
j_call: TRBJ1-2
clone_size: NA
d_call: NA
cdr3_nt: TGTGCCAGCAGTTTTGTGGGCTATGGCTACACCTTC
cdr3_aa: CASSFVGYGYTF

v_call: TRBV30
j_call: TRBJ2-1
clone_size: NA
d_call: TRBD2
cdr3_nt: TGTGCCTGGAGTGTACGTCGGGGACTAGCGGGGGGGCTCCTCCTCTACAATGAGCAGTTCTTC
cdr3_aa: CAWSVRRGLAGGLLLYNEQFF

v_call: TRBV6-1
j_call: TRBJ2-7
clone_size: NA
d_call: NA
cdr3_nt: TGTGCCAGCAGTGAAAAGCGGCAACGACAGGTCAACTCCTACGAGCAGTACTTC
cdr3_aa: CASSEKRQRQVNSYEQYF

v_call: TRBV2
j_call: TRBJ1-1
clone_size: NA
d_call: TRBD1
cdr3_nt: TGTGCCAGCAGTGAAGGGGGACAGGGCGCTGAAGCTTTCTTT
cdr3_aa: CASSEGGQGAEAFF

v_call: TRBV7-3
j_call: TRBJ2-2
clone_size: NA
d_call: NA
cdr3_nt: TGTGCCAGCAGTACTTTGGGGACCACCGGGGAGCTGTTTTTT
cdr3_aa: CASSTLGTTGELFF

v_call: TRBV6-2/TRBV6-3
j_call: TRBJ2-5
clone_size: NA
d_call: TRBD2
cdr3_nt: TGTGCCAGCAGCTCGGGACTAGCGGGGGGGCCGGGAGAGACCCAGTACTTC
cdr3_aa: CASSSGLAGGPGETQYF

v_call: TRBV7-2
j_call: TRBJ2-2
clone_size: NA
d_call: NA
cdr3_nt: TGTGCCAGCAGCTGGGACTCAAACACCGGGGAGCTGTTTTTT
cdr3_aa: CASSWDSNTGELFF

v_call: TRBV5-6
j_call: TRBJ1-1
clone_size: NA
d_call: TRBD1
cdr3_nt: TGTGCCAGCAGCACCCACCGACAGGGCGAAATTGAAGCTTTCTTT
cdr3_aa: CASSTHRQGEIEAFF

v_call: TRBV6-1
j_call: TRBJ1-3
clone_size: NA
d_call: NA
cdr3_nt: TGTGCCAGCAGTGACCCCGACAGGTTCTCTGGAAACACCATATATTTT
cdr3_aa: CASSDPDRFSGNTIYF

v_call: TRBV5-1
j_call: TRBJ1-4
clone_size: NA
d_call: NA
cdr3_nt: TGCGCCAGCAGCTCGCAGGGAACTAATGAAAAACTGTTTTTT
cdr3_aa: CASSSQGTNEKLFF